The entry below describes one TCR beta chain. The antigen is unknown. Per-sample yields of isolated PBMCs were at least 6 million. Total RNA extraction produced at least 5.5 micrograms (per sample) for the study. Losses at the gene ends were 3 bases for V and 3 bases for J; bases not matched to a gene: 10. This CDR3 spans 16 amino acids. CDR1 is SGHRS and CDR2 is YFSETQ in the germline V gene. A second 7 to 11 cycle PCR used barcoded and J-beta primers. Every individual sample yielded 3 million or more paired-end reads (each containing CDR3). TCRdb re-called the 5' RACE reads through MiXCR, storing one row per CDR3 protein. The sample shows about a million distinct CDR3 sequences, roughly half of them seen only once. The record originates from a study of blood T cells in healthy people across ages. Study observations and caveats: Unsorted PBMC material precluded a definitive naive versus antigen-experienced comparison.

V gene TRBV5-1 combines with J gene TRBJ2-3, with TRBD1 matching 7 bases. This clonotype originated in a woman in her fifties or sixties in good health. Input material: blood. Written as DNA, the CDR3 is TGCGCCAGCAGCTCAGCGACAGGGATGAGTACAGATACGCAGTATTTT. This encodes CASSSATGMSTDTQYF.